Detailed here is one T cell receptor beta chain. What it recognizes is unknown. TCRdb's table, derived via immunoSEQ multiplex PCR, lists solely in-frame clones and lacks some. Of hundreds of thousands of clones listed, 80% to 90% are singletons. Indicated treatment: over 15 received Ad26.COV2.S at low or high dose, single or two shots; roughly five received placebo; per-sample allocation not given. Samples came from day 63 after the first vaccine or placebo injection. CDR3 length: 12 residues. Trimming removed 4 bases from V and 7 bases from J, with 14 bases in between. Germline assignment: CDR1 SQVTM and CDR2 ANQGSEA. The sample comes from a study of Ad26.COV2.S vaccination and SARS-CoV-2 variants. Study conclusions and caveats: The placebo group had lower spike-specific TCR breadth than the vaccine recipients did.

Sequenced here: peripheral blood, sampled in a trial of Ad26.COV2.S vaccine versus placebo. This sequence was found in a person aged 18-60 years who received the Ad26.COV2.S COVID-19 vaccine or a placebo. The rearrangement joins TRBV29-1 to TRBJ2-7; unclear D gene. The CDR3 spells CSVVVVLGEQYF. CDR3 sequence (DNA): TGCAGCGTTGTGGTAGTTTTGGGAGAGCAGTACTTC.